This T cell receptor (beta chain) was captured in a study of long-term antiretroviral therapy in people with HIV. Overall study results and limits: Spans of CDR3 length were tighter for HIV repertoires than for controls. The data indicate that diversity increased after ART but remained below transplant donor controls.

Each sample contained roughly 0.85-11 million cryopreserved PBMC, thawed before DNA extraction. immunoSEQ v3.0 was run at survey level. TCRdb keeps only in-frame clones here, not all; method: immunoSEQ multiplex PCR. The profile shows some 45,000 clones, about 89% of them singletons. V lost 1 base, J lost 8 bases, and 3 bases stayed unmatched. CDR1 is SGHDT, CDR2 YYEEEE, per germline. The CDR3 runs to 15 residues. To note about this clone: The antigen is undetermined.

This chain connects TRBV5-6 to TRBJ1-6; 10 positions agree with TRBD1. The receptor was derived from a woman between 50 and 59 years old with HIV. The sample consisted of unsorted PBMCs, taken 0.1 years before starting antiretroviral therapy. The DNA for the CDR3 is TGTGCCAGCAGCTTGAAGGACAGGGGGTATTCACCCCTCCACTTT. This translates into CASSLKDRGYSPLHF.